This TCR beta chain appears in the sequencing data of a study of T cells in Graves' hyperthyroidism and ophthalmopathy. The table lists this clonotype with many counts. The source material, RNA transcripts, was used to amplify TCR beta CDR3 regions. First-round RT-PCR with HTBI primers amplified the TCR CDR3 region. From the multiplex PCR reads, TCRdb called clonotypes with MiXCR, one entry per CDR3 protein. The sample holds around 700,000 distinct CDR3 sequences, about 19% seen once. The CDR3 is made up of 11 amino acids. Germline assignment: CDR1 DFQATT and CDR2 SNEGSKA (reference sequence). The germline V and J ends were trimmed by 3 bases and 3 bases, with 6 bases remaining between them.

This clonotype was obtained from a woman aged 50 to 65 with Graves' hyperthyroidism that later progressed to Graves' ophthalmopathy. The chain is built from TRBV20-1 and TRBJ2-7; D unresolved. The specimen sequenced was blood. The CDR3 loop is CSASMVYEQYF. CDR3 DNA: TGCAGTGCTAGTATGGTCTACGAGCAGTACTTC.